Given below is one T cell receptor (beta chain) in context. This record comes from a study of blood T cell repertoires in COVID-19. The wider study: The cDNA or gDNA used as material had been derived from T cells, B-cell-depleted T cells, or PBMCs.

The V end lost 1 base, the J end lost 9 bases, and 19 bases lay between the germline ends. Germline V gene data show CDR1 as GTSNPN and CDR2 as SVGIG (reference sequence). The CDR3 contains 16 residues. The method was immunoSEQ multiplex PCR; TCRdb's version includes in-frame clones alone and lacks a portion of them. The sample yields tens of thousands of clones, about 85% seen once. The material sequenced was peripheral blood. This TCR was sampled from a human donor in a cohort sampled during active COVID-19. This chain links TRBV30 with TRBJ1-6; D is possibly TRBD1 (5 bases). The chain's CDR3 is CAWSAPPGLSSSPLHF. CDR3 DNA sequence: TGTGCCTGGAGTGCGCCACCGGGACTCAGCAGTTCACCCCTCCACTTT.